This TCR beta chain was recorded in a study of blood T cells in healthy people across ages. Then a second PCR, running roughly 7 to 11 cycles, was carried out with a sample-barcoded 5' primer and a J-beta primer mix. TCRdb independently ran MiXCR on the 5' RACE reads; one entry per CDR3 protein. The sample has approximately 850,000 distinct CDR3 sequences; about 62% are singletons. Only a few counts were recorded for this clonotype. Peripheral blood from each donor was collected in a volume of 8 to 10 milliliters. Per germline, CDR1 SGDLS and CDR2 YYNGEE. The CDR3 sequence is 15 residues long. V was shortened by 0 bases and J by 4 bases, with 14 bases between the two germline ends.

The chain has TRBV9 and TRBJ2-7, with D tentatively TRBD1 (6 bases). The receptor's source is a man younger than 45 in good health. Sequencing was performed on blood. The CDR3 DNA is TGTGCCAGCAGCGTAGCGGCAGGGGTTGCTTACGAGCAGTACTTC. Translated: CASSVAAGVAYEQYF.